Following are 13 T cell receptor beta chains from one sample sequenced in a study of regulatory T cells in long-lasting Graves disease. CDR3 regions were amplified by Arm-PCR using iRepertoire HTBI primers to build TCR beta libraries. TCRdb reprocessed the multiplex PCR reads via MiXCR and lists one record per CDR3 protein. The profile covers about 430,000 distinct CDR3 sequences, with under 25% appearing a single time and roughly an eighth taken by the ten largest. Time point in this sample: persistent/refractory GD, antithyroid drugs over 5 years with positive TRAb. Construction of the TCR library relied on RNA isolated from PBMCs. The sample here was peripheral blood mononuclear cells (PBMCs), taken when the disease was refractory, from a patient treated with antithyroid drugs. These receptors all stem from a female donor with Graves disease.

The chain combines TRBV5-5 with TRBJ2-7; 10 nucleotides line up with TRBD2. Germline V gene data show CDR1 as SGHKS and CDR2 as YYEKEE (reference sequence). The CDR3 covers 16 residues. V shed 3 bases, J shed 2 bases, and the junction held 8 bases outside the gene matches. CDR3 DNA: TGTGCCAGCAGCTCCCCGGGGCTAGCGGGAGCCTACGAGCAGTACTTC. It encodes CASSSPGLAGAYEQYF.

This clonotype was detected many times. This chain uses TRBV3-1 with TRBJ2-5, with D tentatively TRBD1 (5 bases). There are 16 residues in the CDR3. V lost 1 base to trimming and J lost 0 bases, with 12 bases between them. In germline, CDR1 is LGHDT, CDR2 YNNKEL (reference sequence). CDR3 nucleotides: TGTGCCAGCAGCCAAGGGCCCCAGGGATACCAAGAGACCCAGTACTTC. It yields the protein CASSQGPQGYQETQYF.

This clonotype was observed a single time. This sequence joins TRBV28 and TRBJ2-5; the match to TRBD2 covers 9 bases. The CDR3 covers 16 residues. CDR1 MDHEN and CDR2 SYDVKM come from the germline V gene. J gave up 5 bases and V 6 bases, and 13 bases lay outside the gene matches. The DNA for the CDR3 is TGTGCCAGCAGCCGTAGGGCGGGAGGGGTTTCGGAGACCCAGTACTTC. Translated, it gives CASSRRAGGVSETQYF.

This clonotype was picked up a small number of times. V is TRBV5-4 and J is TRBJ2-3, with 13 bases aligning to TRBD2. The germline gives CDR1 SGHNT, CDR2 YYREEE (reference sequence). The CDR3 runs to 16 residues. V shed 6 bases, J shed 3 bases, and the junction held 7 bases outside the gene matches. The CDR3 region has the DNA TGTGCCAGCAAGGGTACTAGCGGGAGGGTAACAGATACGCAGTATTTT. Its protein product is CASKGTSGRVTDTQYF.

In this sample, this clonotype turned up many times. The V call is TRBV28, the J call TRBJ1-1; D is unclear. Germline-derived CDR1 and CDR2 are MDHEN and SYDVKM. The CDR3 contains 11 residues. V was clipped by 6 bases and J by 6 bases, with 8 bases between them. In DNA form, the CDR3 reads TGTGCCAGCAGCTCCCTAGCTGAAGCTTTCTTT. Protein product: CASSSLAEAFF.

Ten or more counts support this clonotype. The rearrangement links TRBV20-1 to TRBJ2-7; TRBD2 might be the D (6 bases). Germline V gene sequence: CDR1 DFQATT, CDR2 SNEGSKA (reference sequence). The V end was cut by 3 bases, the J end by 0 bases, with 9 bases between. There are 13 residues in the CDR3. In nucleotides, the CDR3 is TGCAGTGCTAGTGGGGGGACCTCCTACGAGCAGTACTTC. This encodes CSASGGTSYEQYF.

V is TRBV10-1 and J is TRBJ1-1, with no clear D. Trimming took off 4 bases at V and 1 base at J, with 7 bases between the two ends. The germline CDR1 and CDR2 sequences are WNHNN and SYGVQD (reference sequence). This CDR3 has 13 amino acids. CDR3 coding DNA: TGCGCCAGCAGTGTACCGGGGAACACTGAAGCTTTCTTT. This encodes CASSVPGNTEAFF.

This clonotype was seen many times. The chain employs TRBV2 and TRBJ2-7; tentative D call: TRBD2 (6 bases). V shed 6 bases and J shed 6 bases, with 15 bases lying between them. There are 13 residues in the CDR3. Per the germline V gene, CDR1 is SNHLY and CDR2 is FYNNEI. CDR3 bases: TGTGCCAGCAGCCCCAATGGAGGGGCCGAGCAGTACTTC. Its protein is CASSPNGGAEQYF. The complete variable domain, with remaining parts taken from reference TRBV2 and TRBJ2-7, reads EPEVTQTPSHQVTQMGQEVILRCVPISNHLYFYWYRQILGQKVEFLVSFYNNEISEKSEIFDDQFSVERPDGSNFTLKIRSTKLEDSAMYFCASSPNGGAEQYFGPGTRLTVT.

A few counts support this clonotype. This chain joins TRBV6-1 and TRBJ2-5; 8 bases line up with TRBD1. Looked up from germline, CDR1 is MNHNS and CDR2 is SASEGT. The CDR3 runs to 13 residues. V lost 6 bases and J lost 4; bases outside the gene matches: 4. The CDR3 DNA sequence: TGTGCCAGCAGACTGACAGGGGTAGAGACCCAGTACTTC. The encoded protein is CASRLTGVETQYF.

The rearrangement joins TRBV20-1 to TRBJ2-7; D gene unclear. The CDR3 is made up of 14 amino acids. CDR1 DFQATT and CDR2 SNEGSKA come from the germline V gene (reference sequence). Between the trimmed V and J ends, which lost 4 bases and 6 bases, there was a span of 19 bases. The CDR3 loop reads CSAIMVTHVSEQYF. CDR3 in DNA: TGCAGTGCTATTATGGTGACTCATGTCTCCGAGCAGTACTTC.

This clonotype was recorded many times. The V gene is TRBV7-3, the J gene TRBJ2-2, with 9 bases lining up with TRBD1. Germline CDR1 and CDR2: SGHTA and FQGTGA. With V trimmed by 4 bases and J by 7 bases, 7 bases remained unmatched. The CDR3 runs to 15 residues. CDR3 DNA sequence: TGTGCCAGCAGCTCCCGGGACAGGGAAAACGGGGAGCTGTTTTTT. Its protein is CASSSRDRENGELFF.

Note on this clonotype: Being one base from a much bigger clone, this may be a read error. CDR3 residues: CANSSKAGNEYEQYF. Written as DNA, the CDR3 is TGTGCCAACAGCTCAAAAGCGGGAAACGAATACGAGCAGTACTTC. The V call is TRBV7-9, the J call TRBJ2-7; 7 nucleotides align to TRBD2. This CDR3 region has 15 residues. Germline values: CDR1 SEHNR, CDR2 FQNEAQ (reference sequence).

This clonotype was seen at least ten times. This chain's CDR3 is CASRGMGAQHF. The CDR3 DNA reads TGTGCCAGCAGGGGAATGGGGGCCCAGCATTTT. This chain joins TRBV28 and TRBJ1-5, with D possibly matching TRBD1 (5 bases). This CDR3 is built from 11 residues. The germline V gene encodes CDR1 MDHEN and CDR2 SYDVKM. The ends were cut back, 6 bases at V and 11 bases at J, with 11 bases in the middle.